The 18 T cell receptor beta chains given below trace back to one sample, sequenced in a study of glioma-infiltrating T cells after dendritic cell vaccination. Time point denoted: after dendritic cell vaccination, including at tumor progression/relapse. The assay was immunoSEQ multiplex PCR, and TCRdb's table has in-frame clones only and misses some. The data show approximately 62,000 clones, with 86% seen just once and 11% held by the top ten. Sequencing was performed on blood, taken after dendritic cell vaccination. These receptors originate from a human donor with glioblastoma.

The gene calls are TRBV4-2 and TRBJ1-1; 9 bases are shared with TRBD1. Germline V lookup: CDR1 LGHNA, CDR2 YNFKEQ. V lost 0 bases and J lost 11; bases outside the gene matches: 7. The CDR3 has 14 residues. The CDR3 reads CASSQEGTGMRAFF. DNA of the CDR3: TGTGCCAGCAGCCAAGAGGGGACAGGGATGCGGGCTTTCTTT.

The chain is built from TRBV4-2 and TRBJ1-4; the D gene is possibly TRBD1 (6 bases). The V gene's germline CDR1 is LGHNA and CDR2 YNFKEQ. This CDR3 spans 17 amino acids. V lost 1 base, J lost 6 bases, and 18 bases lay in between. The CDR3 coding sequence is TGTGCCAGCAGCCAAGTACAGGGTGCGAAGGTTGATGAAAAACTGTTTTTT. Translation: CASSQVQGAKVDEKLFF.

This chain uses TRBV4-3 with TRBJ2-3, with TRBD2 matching over 12 bases. V gave up 3 bases and J gave up 2 bases; unmatched junction bases: 6. The CDR3 is made up of 17 amino acids. Germline CDR1 and CDR2: LGHNA and YSLEER. The CDR3 DNA follows: TGCGCCAGCAGCCAGGCTGCTAGCGGGGGGGCCACAGATACGCAGTATTTT. This gives the protein CASSQAASGGATDTQYF.

The rearrangement links TRBV10-3 to TRBJ1-6; no clear D. The length of the CDR3 is 15 residues. Trimming cost V 2 bases and J 6 bases, with 11 bases left between them. The germline gives CDR1 ENHRY, CDR2 SYGVKD. CDR3 bases: TGTGCCATCAGTGAGGAGGGAAGGAGTAATTCACCCCTCCACTTT. Protein product: CAISEEGRSNSPLHF.

The chain uses TRBV7-2 and TRBJ1-2; D remains ambiguous. Germline assignment: CDR1 SGHTA and CDR2 FQGNSA. The CDR3 loop spans 14 amino acids. V was shortened by 1 base and J by 4 bases, with 10 bases between the two germline ends. For the CDR3, the DNA is TGTGCCAGCAGCTTAGGGGCAGAGCCCTATGGCTACACCTTC. It specifies CASSLGAEPYGYTF.

In its sample, this clone was seen once. The chain links TRBV19 to TRBJ2-7; 8 bases agree with TRBD1. Losses at the gene ends were 0 bases for V and 5 bases for J; bases not matched to a gene: 6. The CDR3 spans 15 residues. Germline assignment: CDR1 LNHDA and CDR2 SQIVND (reference sequence). CDR3 in DNA: TGTGCCAGTAGTATAGATCCGGACAGGGACCACGAGCAGTACTTC. Protein: CASSIDPDRDHEQYF.

The CDR3 DNA sequence: TGTGCCACCTGGACAGGGTTGAGGAATGGCTACACCTTC. It is translated as CATWTGLRNGYTF. The chain has TRBV7-9 and TRBJ1-2; TRBD1 aligns across 8 bases. Germline values: CDR1 SEHNR, CDR2 FQNEAQ (reference sequence). The CDR3 has 13 amino acids. After removal of 10 bases from V and 6 bases from J, the junction contained 10 bases not matched to a gene.

The chain is built from TRBV19 and TRBJ2-7; a weak D match, TRBD2 (6 bases). Germline values: CDR1 LNHDA, CDR2 SQIVND (reference sequence). V dropped 0 bases and J dropped 6 bases, with 18 bases sitting between them. This CDR3 region has 16 residues. CDR3: CASSIDREKWAAEQYF. CDR3 DNA sequence: TGTGCCAGTAGTATAGACCGGGAGAAGTGGGCTGCCGAGCAGTACTTC. The entire variable domain, with the rest obtained from reference TRBV19 and TRBJ2-7, is as follows: DGGITQSPKYLFRKEGQNVTLSCEQNLNHDAMYWYRQDPGQGLRLIYYSQIVNDFQKGDIAEGYSVSREKKESFPLTVTSAQKNPTAFYLCASSIDREKWAAEQYFGPGTRLTVT.

The chain couples TRBV6-5 to TRBJ2-7; maybe TRBD2 (5 bases). Germline values: CDR1 MNHEY, CDR2 SVGAGI. V lost 6 bases, J lost 1 base, and 16 bases lay in between. The CDR3 sequence is 15 residues long. CDR3 amino acids: CASSYQVGASYEQYF. The CDR3 DNA follows: TGTGCCAGCAGCTACCAGGTGGGAGCTTCCTACGAGCAGTACTTC.

This chain joins TRBV30 and TRBJ2-3; 7 bases agree with TRBD1. The trim removed 2 bases at V and 14 bases at J, leaving 7 bases unmatched. CDR1 is GTSNPN, CDR2 SVGIG, per germline (reference sequence). This CDR3 contains 11 residues. The CDR3 here is CAWSRQGSSYF. The DNA of the CDR3 is TGTGCCTGGAGTCGACAGGGCTCGTCGTATTTT. Based on the CDR3 plus reference TRBV30 and TRBJ2-3, the full variable domain is SQTIHQWPATLVQPVGSPLSLECTVEGTSNPNLYWYRQAAGRGLQLLFYSVGIGQISSEVPQNLSASRPQDRQFILSSKKLLLSDSGFYLCAWSRQGSSYFGPGTRLTVL.

The rearrangement uses TRBV6-6 and TRBJ1-3; 8 positions match TRBD1. This CDR3 is 14 amino acids long. Germline-derived CDR1 and CDR2 are MNHNY and SVGAGI (reference sequence). The V gene end was trimmed by 5 bases and the J gene end by 1 base; junction bases not matched to a gene: 1. Here the CDR3 DNA reads TGTGCCAGCAGTGGACAGGGATCTGGAAACACCATATATTTT. Amino acid sequence: CASSGQGSGNTIYF.

The CDR3 nucleotides are TGTGCCAGCGGCGAGCGGGGCTCCTACAATGAGCAGTTCTTC. Protein sequence: CASGERGSYNEQFF. V and J are TRBV2 and TRBJ2-1, with TRBD2 matching over 7 bases. Losses at the gene ends were 8 bases for V and 0 bases for J; bases not matched to a gene: 4. This CDR3 has 14 amino acids. Germline loops: CDR1 SNHLY, CDR2 FYNNEI. The full variable domain, rest sourced from reference TRBV2 and TRBJ2-1, is EPEVTQTPSHQVTQMGQEVILRCVPISNHLYFYWYRQILGQKVEFLVSFYNNEISEKSEIFDDQFSVERPDGSNFTLKIRSTKLEDSAMYFCASGERGSYNEQFFGPGTRLTVL.

The rearrangement joins TRBV2 to TRBJ2-4, with 8 positions matching TRBD1. The CDR3 runs 14 residues. Per germline, CDR1 SNHLY and CDR2 FYNNEI. V dropped 6 bases and J dropped 1; count of bases not matched to a gene: 2. Here the CDR3 reads CASSRQGAKNIQYF. CDR3 coding DNA: TGTGCCAGCAGCAGACAGGGGGCCAAAAACATTCAGTACTTC.

The chain joins TRBV7-8 to TRBJ2-1, with 8 bases lining up with TRBD2. Germline V gene lookup returns CDR1 SGHVS and CDR2 FQNEAQ. There are 15 residues in the CDR3. Trimming cost V 4 bases and J 0 bases; bases outside gene matches: 2. The CDR3 reads CASSWSGGSYNEQFF. DNA for the CDR3: TGTGCCAGCAGCTGGAGCGGGGGCTCCTACAATGAGCAGTTCTTC.

This clone was found a few times. The chain recombines TRBV9 with TRBJ2-7, with 10 positions matching TRBD1. After removal of 3 bases from V and 3 bases from J, the junction contained 6 bases not matched to a gene. This CDR3 spans 15 amino acids. In germline, CDR1 is SGDLS, CDR2 YYNGEE. For the CDR3, the DNA is TGTGCCAGCAGCGCGGGGGGGACAGGGGACTACGAGCAGTACTTC. This translates into CASSAGGTGDYEQYF.

This chain joins TRBV4-3 and TRBJ2-5, with 15 bases fitting TRBD2. This CDR3 has 21 amino acids. CDR1 LGHNA and CDR2 YSLEER come from the germline V gene. Trimming took 0 bases from V and 2 from J; bases not matched to a gene: 13. CDR3 DNA: TGCGCCAGCAGCCAAGATCCTGTCGGGGGGACTAGCGGGAGGCAACAAGAGACCCAGTACTTC. As protein: CASSQDPVGGTSGRQQETQYF.

The J gene is TRBJ1-5, the V gene TRBV6-6, with a possible D match to TRBD1 (6 bases). The V gene's germline CDR1 is MNHNY and CDR2 SVGAGI (reference sequence). The V and J ends lost 5 bases and 7 bases respectively, with 18 bases between them. The CDR3 consists of 15 residues. The DNA for the CDR3 is TGTGCCAGCAGTCTAACAGGGACGATCCGACAGCCCCAGCATTTT. Translation: CASSLTGTIRQPQHF.

The chain is built from TRBV11-3 and TRBJ1-5; the D is unclear. The V end lost 2 bases, the J end lost 4 bases, and 6 bases lay between the germline ends. This CDR3 comprises 13 residues. Germline assignment: CDR1 SGHNT and CDR2 YENEEA. The CDR3 loop reads CASSLWRNQPQHF. The CDR3, as DNA: TGTGCCAGCAGCTTATGGCGGAATCAGCCCCAGCATTTT.